Sequencing of this TCR beta chain was carried out in a study of response to subunit inactivated influenza vaccine. Regarding the study as a whole: Seasonal influenza vaccination, on each occasion, was suggested by the authors to recruit few new T cells.

This clonotype was detected only a few times. Its antigen is currently unknown. CDR3 length: 15 residues. V gave up 3 bases and J gave up 8 bases; unmatched junction bases: 6. Germline V gene data show CDR1 as DFQATT and CDR2 as SNEGSKA (reference sequence). MiXCR, applied by TCRdb to the RT-PCR reads, yields one record per CDR3 protein. Altogether about 520,000 distinct CDR3 sequences are present, 6% to 9% being singletons, with the ten largest covering less than 15%. Specimen: PBMCs from blood, collected roughly 24 months after vaccination. The receptor was isolated from a man aged 45 to 70 who received an inactivated influenza vaccine. The chain links TRBV20-1 to TRBJ2-1; TRBD2 aligns across 14 bases. The CDR3, as DNA: TGCAGTGCTAGTCGACTAGCGGGAGGGTTTGATGAGCAGTTCTTC. It specifies CSASRLAGGFDEQFF.